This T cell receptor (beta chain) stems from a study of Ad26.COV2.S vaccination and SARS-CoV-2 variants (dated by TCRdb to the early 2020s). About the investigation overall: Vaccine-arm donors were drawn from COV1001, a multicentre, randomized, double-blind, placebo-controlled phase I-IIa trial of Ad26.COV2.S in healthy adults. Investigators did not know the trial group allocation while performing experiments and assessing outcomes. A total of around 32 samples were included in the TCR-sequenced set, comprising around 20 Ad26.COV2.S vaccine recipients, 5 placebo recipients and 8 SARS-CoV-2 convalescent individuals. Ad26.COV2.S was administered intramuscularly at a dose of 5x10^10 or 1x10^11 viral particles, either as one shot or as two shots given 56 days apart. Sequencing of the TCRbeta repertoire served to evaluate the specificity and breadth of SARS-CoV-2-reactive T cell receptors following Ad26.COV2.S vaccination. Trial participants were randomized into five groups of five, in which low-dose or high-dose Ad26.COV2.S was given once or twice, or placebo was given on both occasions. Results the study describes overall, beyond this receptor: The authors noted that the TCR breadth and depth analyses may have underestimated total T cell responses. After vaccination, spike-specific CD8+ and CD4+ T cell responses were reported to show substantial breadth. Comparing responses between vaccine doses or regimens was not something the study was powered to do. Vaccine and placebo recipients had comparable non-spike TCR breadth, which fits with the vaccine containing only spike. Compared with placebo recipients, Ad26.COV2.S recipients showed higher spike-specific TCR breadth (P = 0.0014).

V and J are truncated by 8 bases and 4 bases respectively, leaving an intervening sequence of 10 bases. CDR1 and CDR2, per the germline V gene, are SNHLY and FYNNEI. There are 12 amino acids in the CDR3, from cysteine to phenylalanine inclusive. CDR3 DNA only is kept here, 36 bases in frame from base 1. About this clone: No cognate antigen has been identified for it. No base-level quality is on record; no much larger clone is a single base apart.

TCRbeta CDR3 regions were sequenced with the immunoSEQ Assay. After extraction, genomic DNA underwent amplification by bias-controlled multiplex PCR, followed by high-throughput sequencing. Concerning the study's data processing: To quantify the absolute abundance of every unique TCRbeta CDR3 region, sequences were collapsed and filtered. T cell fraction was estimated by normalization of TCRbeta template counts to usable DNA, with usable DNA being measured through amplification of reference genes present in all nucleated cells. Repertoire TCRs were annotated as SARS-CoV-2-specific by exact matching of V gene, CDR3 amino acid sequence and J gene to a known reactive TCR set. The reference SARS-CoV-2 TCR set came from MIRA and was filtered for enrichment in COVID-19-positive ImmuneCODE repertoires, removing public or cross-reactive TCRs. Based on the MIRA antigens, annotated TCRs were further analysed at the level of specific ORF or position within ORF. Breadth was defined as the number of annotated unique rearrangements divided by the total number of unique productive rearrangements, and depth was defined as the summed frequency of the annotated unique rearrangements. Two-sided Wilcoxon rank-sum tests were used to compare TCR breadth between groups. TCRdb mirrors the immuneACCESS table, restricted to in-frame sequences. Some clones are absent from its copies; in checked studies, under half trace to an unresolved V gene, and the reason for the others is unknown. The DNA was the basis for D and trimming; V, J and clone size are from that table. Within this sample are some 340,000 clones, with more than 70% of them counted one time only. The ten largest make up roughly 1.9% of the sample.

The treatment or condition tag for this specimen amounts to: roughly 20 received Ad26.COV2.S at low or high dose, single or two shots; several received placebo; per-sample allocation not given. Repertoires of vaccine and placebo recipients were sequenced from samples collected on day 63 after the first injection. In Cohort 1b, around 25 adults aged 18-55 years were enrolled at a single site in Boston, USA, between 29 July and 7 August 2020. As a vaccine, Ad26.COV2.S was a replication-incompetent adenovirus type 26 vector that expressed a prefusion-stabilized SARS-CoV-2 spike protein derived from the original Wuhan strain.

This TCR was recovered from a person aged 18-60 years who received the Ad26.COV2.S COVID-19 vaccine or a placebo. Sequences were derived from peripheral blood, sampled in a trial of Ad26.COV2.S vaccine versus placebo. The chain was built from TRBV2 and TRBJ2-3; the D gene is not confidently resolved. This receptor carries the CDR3 CASALTSDTQYF. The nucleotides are TGTGCCAGCGCTCTAACCTCAGATACGCAGTATTTT.